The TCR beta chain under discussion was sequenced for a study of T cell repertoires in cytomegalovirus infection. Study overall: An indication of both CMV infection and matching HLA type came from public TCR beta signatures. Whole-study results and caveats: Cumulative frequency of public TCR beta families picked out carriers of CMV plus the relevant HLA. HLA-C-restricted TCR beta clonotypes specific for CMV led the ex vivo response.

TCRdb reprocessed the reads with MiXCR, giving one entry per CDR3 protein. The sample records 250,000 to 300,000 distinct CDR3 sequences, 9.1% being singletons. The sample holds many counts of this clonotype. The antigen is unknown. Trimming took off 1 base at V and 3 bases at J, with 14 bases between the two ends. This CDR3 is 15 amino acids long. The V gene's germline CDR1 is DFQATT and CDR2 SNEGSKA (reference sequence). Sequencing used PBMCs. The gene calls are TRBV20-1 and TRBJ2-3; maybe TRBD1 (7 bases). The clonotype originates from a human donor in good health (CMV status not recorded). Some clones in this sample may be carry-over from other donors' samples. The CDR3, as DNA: TGCAGTGCTAGAGCGGGCAGGGGGAGGACAGATACGCAGTATTTT. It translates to CSARAGRGRTDTQYF.